This is a list of T cell receptor beta chains from one sample in a study of T cell responses to AZD1222 COVID-19 vaccine. Data came from immunoSEQ multiplex PCR; TCRdb stores just in-frame clones and leaves some out. This table holds about 130,000 clones, about 86% found once. Material: peripheral blood, obtained on day 0 of AZD1222 vaccination. The source is an adult in good health. Each CDR3 is given with its conserved first and last residue. D genes are given only for firm matches. Only some rows state a clone size, as once, few, many or a class for expanded clones.

-	TRBV4-3	TRBJ1-3	once	TGCGCCAGCAGCCCAATGCAGGGGAGCGGAAACACCATATATTTT	CASSPMQGSGNTIYF
TRBD2	TRBV10-3	TRBJ2-7	-	TGTGCCATCAGTGATGGCCTAGCGGGGTTATCCGAGCAGTACTTC	CAISDGLAGLSEQYF
TRBD2	TRBV5-4	TRBJ2-7	-	TGTGCCAGCAGCCCGGATTCGGGACTAGCGTCCTACGAGCAGTACTTC	CASSPDSGLASYEQYF
-	TRBV29-1	TRBJ2-7	-	TGCAGCGTTGTTGGTAGCGCAATGGACGAGCAGTACTTC	CSVVGSAMDEQYF
-	TRBV3-1/TRBV3-2	TRBJ2-5	-	TGTGCCAGCAGCCTTGGACCGAGGGGATGGGAGACCCAGTACTTC	CASSLGPRGWETQYF
-	TRBV2	TRBJ2-7	-	TGTGCCAGCAGTGAAGAACAGGAGGTCCAGATCTACGAGCAGTACTTC	CASSEEQEVQIYEQYF
TRBD1	TRBV19	TRBJ2-4	-	TGTGCCAGTAGTATAGACGGGACAGGGCTGGACATTCAGTACTTC	CASSIDGTGLDIQYF
-	TRBV7-2	TRBJ1-5	few	TGTGCCAGCAGCGACGGTGGACGGTATCAGCCCCAGCATTTT	CASSDGGRYQPQHF
TRBD1	TRBV3-1/TRBV3-2	TRBJ1-1	few	TGTGCCAGCAGCCGGGACAGGGTTTCCACTGAAGCTTTCTTT	CASSRDRVSTEAFF
TRBD1	TRBV27	TRBJ2-2	few	TGTGCCAGCCGCACAGGGGGCCACACCGGGGAGCTGTTTTTT	CASRTGGHTGELFF
-	TRBV19	TRBJ2-7	-	TGTGCCAGTAGTATAGATGACCGGGGTAACTACGAGCAGTACTTC	CASSIDDRGNYEQYF
-	TRBV12-3/TRBV12-4	TRBJ1-2	once	TGTGCCAGCAGTCCGGACATGGGGTATGGCTACACCTTC	CASSPDMGYGYTF
-	TRBV7-9	TRBJ1-2	once	TGTGCCAGCAGCTTATCTGGGACCTTAAATAGCTGCACCTTC	CASSLSGTLNSCTF
-	TRBV19	TRBJ2-2	-	TGTGCCAGTAGTCCGGGGGCGCGGGCCGGGGAGCTGTTTTTT	CASSPGARAGELFF
TRBD1	TRBV28	TRBJ1-2	once	TGTGCCAGCAGTTTACATGGGACAGGGGATGTTGGCTACACCTTC	CASSLHGTGDVGYTF
TRBD1	TRBV7-9	TRBJ2-2	once	TGTGCCAGCAGCTTAAGGACAGGGGGTCATACCGGGGAGCTGTTTTTT	CASSLRTGGHTGELFF
TRBD1	TRBV3-1/TRBV3-2	TRBJ1-6	-	TGTGCCAGCAGGACAGGGTATTCACCCCTCCACTTT	CASRTGYSPLHF
-	TRBV6-2/TRBV6-3	TRBJ1-3	-	TGTGCCAGCAGTTATCGAATAACTGGAAACACCATATATTTT	CASSYRITGNTIYF
-	TRBV18	TRBJ1-2	-	TGTGCCAGCTCACCTGGGGACGGACCGGGCTACACCTTC	CASSPGDGPGYTF
-	TRBV28	TRBJ1-1	-	TGTGCCAGCAATAACGCCCCGCGAGAGTGGCGGGACACTGAAGCTTTCTTT	CASNNAPREWRDTEAFF
-	TRBV13	TRBJ2-7	few	TGTGCCAGCAGCTTAGAGCGCACACAACCCTACGAGCAGTACTTC	CASSLERTQPYEQYF
-	TRBV6-5	TRBJ1-5	-	TGTGCCAGCAGGGGGGGGCTCTGGGTCAATCAGCCCCAGCATTTT	CASRGGLWVNQPQHF
TRBD2	TRBV3-1/TRBV3-2	TRBJ2-7	-	TGTGCCAGCAGCCAAGAGTGGCTAGCGGGGCCCTACGAGCAGTACTTC	CASSQEWLAGPYEQYF
TRBD1	TRBV28	TRBJ1-1	-	TGTGCCAGCAGTCTCACCGGGACAGGGCGGGAGAGCACTGAAGCTTTCTTT	CASSLTGTGRESTEAFF
TRBD1	TRBV5-6	TRBJ2-3	-	TGTGCCAGCAGTCCGACAGGGCCTGTAGATACGCAGTATTTT	CASSPTGPVDTQYF
TRBD2	TRBV29-1	TRBJ2-2	-	TGCAGCGCCCGCCGGGGGGAGGCCGGGGAGCTGTTTTTT	CSARRGEAGELFF
TRBD2	TRBV7-2	TRBJ2-7	-	TGTGCCAGCAGCTTAGGTAGCGGGAGCGACGAGCAGTACTTC	CASSLGSGSDEQYF
-	TRBV5-1	TRBJ1-2	many	TGCGCCAGCAGCGCCAGCTCCTATGGCTACACCTTC	CASSASSYGYTF
-	TRBV12-3/TRBV12-4	TRBJ2-3	-	TGTGCCAGCAGCCCGGGGGAATTAGATACGCAGTATTTT	CASSPGELDTQYF
-	TRBV29-1	TRBJ1-1	-	TGCAGCGGTGCCCTTGGGAGCACTGAAGCTTTCTTT	CSGALGSTEAFF
-	TRBV7-9	TRBJ1-1	-	TGTGCCAGCAGCGCTCCCCCAGGGACTGAAGCTTTCTTT	CASSAPPGTEAFF
-	TRBV30	TRBJ2-3	-	TGTGCCTGGAGTACCTACACAGATACGCAGTATTTT	CAWSTYTDTQYF
TRBD1	TRBV3-1/TRBV3-2	TRBJ2-1	-	TGTGCCAGCAGCCGTCCCGGACAGGGAGGTAATGAGCAGTTCTTC	CASSRPGQGGNEQFF
-	TRBV9	TRBJ2-3	-	TGTGCCAGCAGCGGGGGCCAAGCCGGGGGCACAGATACGCAGTATTTT	CASSGGQAGGTDTQYF
TRBD1	TRBV28	TRBJ1-2	few	TGTGCCAGCCAACGGACAGGCTATGGCTACACCTTC	CASQRTGYGYTF
-	TRBV18	TRBJ1-1	few	TGTGCCAGCTCAACCTTAAAGAACACTGAAGCTTTCTTT	CASSTLKNTEAFF
-	TRBV5-1	TRBJ1-1	-	TGCGCCAGCAGCTTGGGAACATGGGGAGGTGACACTGAAGCTTTCTTT	CASSLGTWGGDTEAFF
-	TRBV10-3	TRBJ1-5	-	TGTGCCATCAGTCCCACCGCTAATCAGCCCCAGCATTTT	CAISPTANQPQHF
TRBD1	TRBV19	TRBJ1-6	-	TGTGCCAGTAGTATGTTAACCGGGACAGGGGAATCACCCCTCCACTTT	CASSMLTGTGESPLHF
TRBD1	TRBV6-5	TRBJ2-3	-	TGTGCCAGCAGTTACAGGGACAGGGGAGTTGATACGCAGTATTTT	CASSYRDRGVDTQYF
-	TRBV4-1	TRBJ1-6	once	TGCGCCAGCAGCCAAGAAAAAGGCCAGGGGAATTCACCCCTCCACTTT	CASSQEKGQGNSPLHF
TRBD2	TRBV9	TRBJ2-7	many	TGTGCCAGCAGCGTAGCAGCGGGAGGGTACGAGCAGTACTTC	CASSVAAGGYEQYF
TRBD1	TRBV19	TRBJ2-5	-	TGTGCCAGTAGTAATGTGGGACAGGGGGTCAAGACCCAGTACTTC	CASSNVGQGVKTQYF
-	TRBV12-3/TRBV12-4	TRBJ1-1	-	TGTGCCAGCAGGCGATCGATGAACACTGAAGCTTTCTTT	CASRRSMNTEAFF
TRBD1	TRBV18	TRBJ1-2	-	TGTGCCAGCTCACCCGACAGGGAATATGGCTACACCTTC	CASSPDREYGYTF
-	TRBV5-1	TRBJ1-6	-	TGCGCCAGCAGCTTGGACATCCGGGCAGAGGGTCCCCTCCACTTT	CASSLDIRAEGPLHF
-	TRBV23-1	TRBJ1-3	-	TGCGCCAGCATGATTTGGGGACACACAGTCTGGGGAAACACCATATATTTT	CASMIWGHTVWGNTIYF
TRBD1	TRBV7-9	TRBJ1-4	-	TGTGCCAGCAGCCCTTTAGGGGGCGCGAGGGAAAAACTGTTTTTT	CASSPLGGAREKLFF
-	TRBV5-1	TRBJ2-2	-	TGCGCCAGCAGCTTGGGGACAGCCCAGGAGCTGTTTTTT	CASSLGTAQELFF
-	TRBV9	TRBJ1-2	-	TGTGCCAGCAGCTCGTCGCGGGGGGCGTATGGCTACACCTTC	CASSSSRGAYGYTF
TRBD2	TRBV10-1	TRBJ2-5	-	TGCGCCAGCAGTGAGGGGGTACTAGCGGGCATCCAAGAGACCCAGTACTTC	CASSEGVLAGIQETQYF
TRBD2	TRBV19	TRBJ2-7	-	TGTGCCAGTAGTCGGACTAGTCTGGCTGCGGGCGAGCAGTACTTC	CASSRTSLAAGEQYF
TRBD2	TRBV7-9	TRBJ2-5	-	TGTGCCAGCAGCTTTTTCCGGGGGGGAGGAGAAGAGACCCAGTACTTC	CASSFFRGGGEETQYF
-	TRBV28	TRBJ2-1	-	TGTGCCAGCAGTTTCGGACAGTACAATGAGCAGTTCTTC	CASSFGQYNEQFF